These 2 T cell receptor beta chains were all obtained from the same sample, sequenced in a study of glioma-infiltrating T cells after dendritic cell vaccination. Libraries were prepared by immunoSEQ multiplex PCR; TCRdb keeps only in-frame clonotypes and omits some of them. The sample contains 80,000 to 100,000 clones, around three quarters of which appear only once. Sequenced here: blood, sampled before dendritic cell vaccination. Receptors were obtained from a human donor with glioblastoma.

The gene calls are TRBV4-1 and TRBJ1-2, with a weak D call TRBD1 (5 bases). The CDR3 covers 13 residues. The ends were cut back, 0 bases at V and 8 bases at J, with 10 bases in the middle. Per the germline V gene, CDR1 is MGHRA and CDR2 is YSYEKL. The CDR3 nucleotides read TGCGCCAGCAGCCAAGACAGGGTAGGCGGCTACACCTTC. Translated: CASSQDRVGGYTF.

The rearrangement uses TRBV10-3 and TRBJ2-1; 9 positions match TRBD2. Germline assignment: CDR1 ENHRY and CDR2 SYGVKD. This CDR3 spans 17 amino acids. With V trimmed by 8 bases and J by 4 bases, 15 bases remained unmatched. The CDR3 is CAIGNEGRTSAYNEQFF. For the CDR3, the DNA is TGTGCCATCGGTAACGAAGGTCGGACTAGCGCTTACAATGAGCAGTTCTTC.